This T cell receptor (beta chain) was recovered during a study of cytomegalovirus exposure and HLA in healthy donors. Germline V gives CDR1 KGHSH, CDR2 LQKENI. Trimming pared 2 bases from V and 0 bases from J, leaving 11 bases between. The CDR3 sequence is 16 residues long. A multiplex PCR was run with 60 Vbeta primers and 13 Jbeta primers. Sequencing was performed with immunoSEQ multiplex PCR; in TCRdb, only in-frame clones are kept and a portion is missing. The sample has over 150,000 clones, roughly four fifths seen once. The material sequenced was PBMCs. The source of this sequence is a man in his fifties or sixties in good health and CMV-seronegative. J is TRBJ2-1 and V is TRBV18; D may be TRBD2 (6 bases). In nucleotides, the CDR3 is TGTGCCAGCTCACCAATGTCGGGACTCTCCTACAATGAGCAGTTCTTC. Its translation is CASSPMSGLSYNEQFF.